These T cell receptor beta chains were read from a single sample in a study of T cell repertoires in cytomegalovirus infection. TCRdb passed the reads through MiXCR, listing each CDR3 protein once. The sample records some 200,000 distinct CDR3 sequences, about a tenth being singletons. The sequenced material came from PBMCs. These receptors were obtained from a human donor in good health (CMV status not recorded). Some clones in this sample may be carry-over from other donors' samples. Both conserved end residues are part of each CDR3. The D gene is left open where the match is weak. A clone size is listed for some rows: how often the clone was seen (once, few, many), or a class if it is expanded.

clone_size d_call j_call v_call cdr3_nt cdr3_aa
many . TRBJ2-5 TRBV28 TGTGCCAGCAGTTCCCTAATAATCAGTGGAACCCAGTACTTC CASSSLIISGTQYF
. TRBD1 TRBJ1-5 TRBV20-1 TGCAGTGCCAAGAAGGGTGACACAGGGGTCAATCAGCCCCAGCATTTT CSAKKGDTGVNQPQHF
. . TRBJ1-1 TRBV29-1 TGCAGCGTTCGGGTAAGCCAGCTGAACACTGAAGCTTTCTTT CSVRVSQLNTEAFF
many TRBD2 TRBJ2-1 TRBV7-8 TGTGCCAGCAGCTTAGTTACCGGGACTAGCGGGAGAAATGAGCAGTTCTTC CASSLVTGTSGRNEQFF
many TRBD1 TRBJ1-2 TRBV6-5 TGTGCCAGCAGTTCTCCCGGGACAGGGTACTATGGCTACACCTTC CASSSPGTGYYGYTF
many . TRBJ1-1 TRBV7-2 TGTGCCAGCAGCTTAGTGGGCGCAGGGTGGAACACTGAAGCTTTCTTT CASSLVGAGWNTEAFF
many TRBD1 TRBJ1-2 TRBV7-9 TGTGCCAGCAGCCAACCCGGGACAGTTAACTATGGCTACACCTTC CASSQPGTVNYGYTF
. . TRBJ2-6 TRBV24-1 TGTGCCACCAGTCCTCAGGGGAGCTCTGGGGCCAACGTCCTGACTTTC CATSPQGSSGANVLTF
few . TRBJ1-1 TRBV29-1 TGCAGCGTTGATGGGAGCACTGAAGCTTTCTTT CSVDGSTEAFF
many TRBD1 TRBJ2-1 TRBV7-2 TGTGCCAGCAGCTTCGACAGGGTACCGTTCTTC CASSFDRVPFF
once . TRBJ1-5 TRBV20-1 TGCAGTGCTAGAGAGTGGGCAGGGGCAGGGTACAATCAGCCCCAGCATTTT CSAREWAGAGYNQPQHF
. TRBD2 TRBJ2-1 TRBV20-1 TGCAGTGCTAAACGCCAGCGGGGGGGCTTCGATGAGCAGTTCTTC CSAKRQRGGFDEQFF
many . TRBJ2-6 TRBV7-6 TGTGCCAGCAGCCAGGGAGCGGGCAGGAGACCTTCTGGGGCCAACGTCCTGACTTTC CASSQGAGRRPSGANVLTF
many TRBD1 TRBJ2-7 TRBV19 TGTGCCAGTAGTAGAGGGACAGGGTGGTACGAGCAGTACTTC CASSRGTGWYEQYF
many . TRBJ2-5 TRBV28 TGTGCCAGCAGTTTTTATGCTAGCATCGGCGAGACCCAGTACTTC CASSFYASIGETQYF
many TRBD1 TRBJ1-1 TRBV5-5 TGTGCCAGCAGCCCCCGACAGGGATTGGGGACTGAAGCTTTCTTT CASSPRQGLGTEAFF
. . TRBJ2-5 TRBV20-1 TGCAGTGCTGCGATTGAGTGGGGGTTTCGAGAGACCCAGTACTTC CSAAIEWGFRETQYF
. . TRBJ1-5 TRBV20-1 TGCAGTGCTAGAGTGGGGGGGCAAAAGCAGCCCCAGCATTTT CSARVGGQKQPQHF
many . TRBJ2-2 TRBV28 TGTGCCAGCAGTTTCGGGCGGGAATCCGGGGAGCTGTTTTTT CASSFGRESGELFF
few TRBD1 TRBJ1-1 TRBV19 TGTGCCAGTAGTATGAGTCGGACAGGGGGGGCTGAAGCTTTCTTT CASSMSRTGGAEAFF
. . TRBJ1-1 TRBV19 TGTGCCAGTAGTATCTCCCAGGCCGCGAACACTGAAGCTTTCTTT CASSISQAANTEAFF
few TRBD1 TRBJ1-2 TRBV7-9 TGTGCCAGCAGCTTAGGTGGCAGGGGGCCAGGAGGCTACACCTTC CASSLGGRGPGGYTF
. . TRBJ2-7 TRBV4-3 TGCGCCAGCAGCCAAGATGCCGAGGGGGGGGACTACGAGCAGTACTTC CASSQDAEGGDYEQYF
few TRBD2 TRBJ2-5 TRBV7-9 TGTGCCAGCAGCTTCTCCCCCGGACTAGGGTTGGAGACCCAGTACTTC CASSFSPGLGLETQYF
many . TRBJ2-7 TRBV7-2 TGTGCCAGCAGCGTCGGGACCAGCTCCTACGAGCAGTACTTC CASSVGTSSYEQYF
many TRBD1 TRBJ1-2 TRBV12-3/TRBV12-4 TGTGCCAGCAGTTCCGCCGGGACAGGACTTGGCTATGGCTACACCTTC CASSSAGTGLGYGYTF
few TRBD2 TRBJ2-3 TRBV20-1 TGCAGTGCTAGAGATTGGCGGGAGGGCCTCGCAGATACGCAGTATTTT CSARDWREGLADTQYF
many TRBD1 TRBJ1-5 TRBV6-2/TRBV6-3 TGTGCCAGCAGGCGAACAGGGGAATGGGCCCAGCATTTT CASRRTGEWAQHF
many TRBD1 TRBJ2-7 TRBV7-2 TGTGCCAGCAGCCGGACAGGGTTCGAGCAGTACTTC CASSRTGFEQYF
few . TRBJ2-5 TRBV20-1 TGCAGTGCTAGCCCGGTAGTGGGCCAAGAGACCCAGTACTTC CSASPVVGQETQYF
. TRBD1 TRBJ1-3 TRBV6-5 TGTGCCAGCAGCCAGGGGGGGTCTGGAAACACCATATATTTT CASSQGGSGNTIYF
. . TRBJ2-1 TRBV11-1 TGTGCCAGCAGCTTCCCGGGTTACAATGAGCAGTTCTTC CASSFPGYNEQFF
many TRBD1 TRBJ2-3 TRBV7-2 TGTGCCAGCAGCTACAGGGGGCCCACAGATACGCAGTATTTT CASSYRGPTDTQYF
. . TRBJ1-4 TRBV6-2/TRBV6-3 TGTGCCAGCAGATCTCGGGAGACAATGAAAAAACTGTTTTTT CASRSRETMKKLFF
many . TRBJ2-2 TRBV12-5 TGTGCTAGTGGTTTGGGTACAGGTGGGGTTAACGGGGAGCTGTTTTTT CASGLGTGGVNGELFF
few . TRBJ1-5 TRBV27 TGTGCCAGCAGTTCCCAGGGGCATCAGCCCCAGCATTTT CASSSQGHQPQHF
many TRBD2 TRBJ2-1 TRBV7-3 TGTGCCAGCAGCCTCGGGATAGGGAGCGGGAGAGGGAATGAGCAGTTCTTC CASSLGIGSGRGNEQFF
many . TRBJ2-2 TRBV19 TGTGCCAGTAGCCAGGTAGTAAGCACGAACACCGGGGAGCTGTTTTTT CASSQVVSTNTGELFF
many TRBD2 TRBJ2-3 TRBV18 TGTGCCAGCTCACCCACCCTCGGGACTAGCGGGGGGCGGCGGCGGACCGCAGATACGCAGTATTTT CASSPTLGTSGGRRRTADTQYF
. TRBD2 TRBJ2-1 TRBV7-3 TGTGCCAGCAGCTCCTCTAGCGGGAGACTCTGCAATGAGCAGTTCTTC CASSSSSGRLCNEQFF
few . TRBJ2-3 TRBV5-4 TGTGCCAGCAGCTTGAAGTCCAGCGGGAGCACAGATACGCAGTATTTT CASSLKSSGSTDTQYF
few . TRBJ1-3 TRBV29-1 TGCAGCGTCTCCCTTCGGCAGGGTTTAGCTGGAAACACCATATATTTT CSVSLRQGLAGNTIYF
many TRBD2 TRBJ2-5 TRBV7-2 TGTGCCAGCAGCTTAGGAAGCGGGGTGGAGACCCAGTACTTC CASSLGSGVETQYF
. TRBD2 TRBJ2-1 TRBV24-1 TGTGCCACCGCAGGGACTAGCGGGAAGAATGAGCAGTTCTTC CATAGTSGKNEQFF
few TRBD1 TRBJ1-2 TRBV7-9 TGTGCCAGCAGCCCGCCGGGACAGGGGGCGAAAGGCTACACCTTC CASSPPGQGAKGYTF
many . TRBJ1-4 TRBV7-9 TGTGCCAGCAGCTTAGAGACAGAAAAACTGTTTTTT CASSLETEKLFF
many TRBD2 TRBJ2-3 TRBV29-1 TGCAGCGTTGATCTAGCGGGAGCTACAGATACGCAGTATTTT CSVDLAGATDTQYF
few . TRBJ1-2 TRBV28 TGTGCCAGCAGATCGGGGGAGAACTATGGCTACACCTTC CASRSGENYGYTF
many TRBD2 TRBJ2-7 TRBV7-2 TGTGCCAGCAGCTTAGGGCCTAGCGGGGGCTACGAGCAGTACTTC CASSLGPSGGYEQYF
many . TRBJ2-5 TRBV28 TGTGCCAGCAGTTCGTCTAAGAGGTCGGAGACCCAGTACTTC CASSSSKRSETQYF
. . TRBJ2-1 TRBV6-5 TGTGCCAGCAGTTACTTTTCTCGCCATGAGCAGTTCTTC CASSYFSRHEQFF
few TRBD2 TRBJ2-7 TRBV6-2/TRBV6-3 TGTGCCAGCAGTGACCTGACTAGCGGGAGGGCCCACGAGCAGTACTTC CASSDLTSGRAHEQYF
many . TRBJ1-2 TRBV7-2 TGTGCCAGCAGCTTAGCGGGAGTCCACGGCTACACCTTC CASSLAGVHGYTF
few . TRBJ2-5 TRBV28 TGTGCCAGCAAACAATGGGTGGGGGGGACAGGAGGAGAGACCCAGTACTTC CASKQWVGGTGGETQYF